The entry below gives a single T cell receptor (beta chain) sequence along with its context. This specimen belongs to a study of blood T cell repertoires in COVID-19. Clones were sequenced by immunoSEQ multiplex PCR, and TCRdb holds only the in-frame ones, with some missing. The sample records 230,000 or so clones, approximately 84% being singletons. The clonotype was recovered from a man between 50 and 59 years old with active or convalescent COVID-19. The sample consisted of peripheral blood.

The DNA for the CDR3 is TGTGCCAGCAGCGTAAGGGGGCTGGGGGAAAAACTGTTTTTT. Translation: CASSVRGLGEKLFF. The rearrangement uses TRBV9 and TRBJ1-4, with 7 positions matching TRBD1. This CDR3 is built from 14 residues. V lost 1 base to trimming and J lost 8 bases; unmatched junction nucleotides: 5. Germline V CDR1 and CDR2: SGDLS, YYNGEE.